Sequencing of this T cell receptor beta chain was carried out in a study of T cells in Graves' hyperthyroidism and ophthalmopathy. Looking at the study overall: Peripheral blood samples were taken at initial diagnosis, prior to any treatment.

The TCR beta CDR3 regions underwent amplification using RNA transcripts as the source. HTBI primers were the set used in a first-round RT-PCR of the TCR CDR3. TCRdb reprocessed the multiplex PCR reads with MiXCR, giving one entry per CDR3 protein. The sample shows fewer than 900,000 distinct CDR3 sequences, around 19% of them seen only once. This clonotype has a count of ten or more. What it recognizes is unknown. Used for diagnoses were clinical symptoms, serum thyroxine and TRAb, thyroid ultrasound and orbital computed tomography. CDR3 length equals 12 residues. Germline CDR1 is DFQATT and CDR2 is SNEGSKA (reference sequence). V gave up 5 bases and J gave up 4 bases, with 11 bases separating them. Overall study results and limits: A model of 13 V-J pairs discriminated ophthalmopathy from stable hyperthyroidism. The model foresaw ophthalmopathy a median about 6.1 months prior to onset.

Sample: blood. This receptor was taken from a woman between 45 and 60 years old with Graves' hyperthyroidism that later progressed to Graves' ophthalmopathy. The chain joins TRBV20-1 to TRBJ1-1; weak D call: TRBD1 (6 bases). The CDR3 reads CSALQGGTEAFF. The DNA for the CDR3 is TGCAGTGCTTTACAGGGTGGCACTGAAGCTTTCTTT.